These T cell receptor beta chains were read from a single sample in a study of blood T cell dynamics during melanoma immunotherapy. The assay was immunoSEQ multiplex PCR, and TCRdb's table has in-frame clones only and misses some. The sample shows roughly 30,000 clones, approximately 80% of them seen only once. The sample consisted of blood, taken from a patient treated with checkpoint blockade. The receptors stem from a human donor with melanoma. CDR3s include the opening cysteine and the closing phenylalanine or tryptophan. D genes are given only for firm matches. The size entry is marked missing in some rows and otherwise reads once, few, many or a size class.

j_gene,d_gene,v_gene,abundance,CDR3nt,CDR3aa
TRBJ2-7,TRBD1,TRBV5-6,NA,TGTGCCAGCAGCCGAGACAGGGTGTCCTACGAGCAGTACTTC,CASSRDRVSYEQYF
TRBJ2-3,NA,TRBV7-9,NA,TGTGCCAGCAGCTATCCCGGACTCCAATACACAGATACGCAGTATTTT,CASSYPGLQYTDTQYF
TRBJ2-3,NA,TRBV7-2,NA,TGTGCCAGCAGCTTAGCGTTGGGCACAGATACGCAGTATTTT,CASSLALGTDTQYF
TRBJ2-5,NA,TRBV6-1,NA,TGTGCCAGCGCTCCGGTGATCCAAGAGACCCAGTACTTC,CASAPVIQETQYF
TRBJ1-1,TRBD1,TRBV5-6,NA,TGTGCCAGCAGCTTGGGGACAGGGTCGTCTTTCTTT,CASSLGTGSSFF
TRBJ2-2,NA,TRBV6-1,NA,TGTGCCAGCAGTGACGGGACAACTAACACCGGGGAGCTGTTTTTT,CASSDGTTNTGELFF
TRBJ1-5,NA,TRBV2,NA,TGTGCCAGCAGTGAGATCCCGAATCAGCCCCAGCATTTT,CASSEIPNQPQHF
TRBJ2-2,TRBD2,TRBV11-1,NA,TGTGCCAGCAGCCCTTGGACTAGCTCCAACGGGGAGCTGTTTTTT,CASSPWTSSNGELFF
TRBJ1-5,NA,TRBV7-2,few,TGTGCCAGCAGCTTAGCGATTGATGGCAATCAGCCCCAGCATTTT,CASSLAIDGNQPQHF
TRBJ2-2,TRBD2,TRBV6-1,NA,TGTGCAAGCCGTGGGCTAGCGGGGGGCTCGAACACCGGGGAGCTGTTTTTT,CASRGLAGGSNTGELFF
TRBJ2-3,TRBD2,TRBV7-6,NA,TGTGCCAGCAGCGGTAGCGGGAGGAGCACAGATACGCAGTATTTT,CASSGSGRSTDTQYF
TRBJ2-1,NA,TRBV9,NA,TGTGCCAGCTCTGACTTCTACAATGAGCAGTTCTTC,CASSDFYNEQFF
TRBJ2-1,TRBD2,TRBV9,NA,TGTGCCAGCAGCGTAGATATGCGGGGGGCCTGGGAGCAGTTCTTC,CASSVDMRGAWEQFF
TRBJ2-5,NA,TRBV5-1,NA,TGCGCCAGCAGCCCAGTCGGTAAAGAGACCCAGTACTTC,CASSPVGKETQYF
TRBJ2-3,NA,TRBV11-2,NA,TGTGCCAGCAGCTTAGAAGGGCTTAGTAGTACAGATACGCAGTATTTT,CASSLEGLSSTDTQYF
TRBJ2-1,NA,TRBV7-2,NA,TGTGCCAGCAGCTTAGCTAGGTCTGTTTACAATGAGCAGTTCTTC,CASSLARSVYNEQFF
TRBJ1-2,NA,TRBV5-1,NA,TGCGCCAGCAGACTGCAGACAGGCAACTATGGCTACACCTTC,CASRLQTGNYGYTF
TRBJ2-7,TRBD1,TRBV6-5,NA,TGTGCCAGCAGGCTTGGACAGGGGGCCTACGAGCAGTACTTC,CASRLGQGAYEQYF
TRBJ1-5,NA,TRBV7-2,NA,TGTGCCAGCAGCTCCGGTGGGCCCCAGCATTTT,CASSSGGPQHF
TRBJ2-2,NA,TRBV7-9,NA,TGTGCCAGCAGCTTAACCGCCGGGACATCAAGGACCGGGGAGCTGTTTTTT,CASSLTAGTSRTGELFF
TRBJ2-7,NA,TRBV14,NA,TGTGCCAGCAGTCACAGGGCCCACGCTTCCTACGAGCAGTACTTC,CASSHRAHASYEQYF
TRBJ2-3,TRBD2,TRBV5-1,NA,TGCGCCAGCAGCGTATCGGGGGGGCCTGATACGCAGTATTTT,CASSVSGGPDTQYF
TRBJ1-6,NA,TRBV5-8,NA,TGTGCCAGCAGCTTGGGCAGGGCGACTTATTCACCCCTCCACTTT,CASSLGRATYSPLHF
TRBJ1-1,TRBD1,TRBV7-9,NA,TGTGCCAGCAGCTCGGGGACAGGGAGAGGGAACACTGAAGCTTTCTTT,CASSSGTGRGNTEAFF
TRBJ1-2,TRBD1,TRBV6-1,once,TGTGCCAGCAGTGAAAAGGACAGGGGCTCCTCTCGGTACACCTTC,CASSEKDRGSSRYTF
TRBJ2-7,NA,TRBV10-1,NA,TGCGCCAGCAGTGGGACACAAAGCTCCTACGAGCAGTACTTC,CASSGTQSSYEQYF
TRBJ2-3,NA,TRBV6-1,once,TGTGCCAGCAGTGAATGGGGCCAGACTGGCACGCAGTATTTT,CASSEWGQTGTQYF
TRBJ1-4,TRBD1,TRBV10-3,NA,TGTGCCATCAGTGTGAAGGGACAGAGTAATGAAAAACTGTTTTTT,CAISVKGQSNEKLFF
TRBJ2-3,TRBD1,TRBV6-1,NA,TGTGCCAGCAGTCCAACAGGGGCGGTCACAGATACGCAGTATTTT,CASSPTGAVTDTQYF
TRBJ2-3,NA,TRBV18,once,TGTGCCAGCTCACCACAGGCTGCAGATACGCAGTATTTT,CASSPQAADTQYF
TRBJ2-7,TRBD2,TRBV7-9,NA,TGTGCCAGCAGCTTATGGGATTGGGGACTAGCGGCCGAGCAGTACTTC,CASSLWDWGLAAEQYF
TRBJ2-2,NA,TRBV9,NA,TGTGCCAGCAGCGTAGGGTCTGCCGGGGAGCTGTTTTTT,CASSVGSAGELFF
TRBJ2-7,TRBD1,TRBV11-1,NA,TGTGCCAGCAGCTTGAACCCAAACAGGGGCGAGCAGTACTTC,CASSLNPNRGEQYF
TRBJ2-7,NA,TRBV4-1,NA,TGCGCCAGCAGTAGCCACGGCTTCGAGCAGTACTTC,CASSSHGFEQYF
TRBJ1-1,TRBD1,TRBV5-1,NA,TGCGCCAGCAGCTCGGTAACGACAGGGGGCGCGGAAGCTTTCTTT,CASSSVTTGGAEAFF
TRBJ1-4,NA,TRBV7-9,NA,TGTGCCAGCAGTAACCGGGGGGCGCTTGAAAAACTGTTTTTT,CASSNRGALEKLFF
TRBJ1-5,NA,TRBV11-2,NA,TGTGCCAGCAGCCACAATAATCAGCCCCAGCATTTT,CASSHNNQPQHF
TRBJ2-2,NA,TRBV6-1,NA,TGTGCCAGCAGTGAAAGGGTCAGGACTAACACCGGGGAGCTGTTTTTT,CASSERVRTNTGELFF
TRBJ1-6,NA,TRBV5-8,NA,TGTGCCAGCAGCTTGCTGCGATCACCCCTCCACTTT,CASSLLRSPLHF
TRBJ2-7,NA,TRBV5-6,NA,TGTGCCAGCAGCTTGAGGGCCTACGAGCAGTACTTC,CASSLRAYEQYF
TRBJ2-7,TRBD2,TRBV6-1,NA,TGTGCCAGCAGTGGACGACTAGCGGGAGGGTACGAGCAGTACTTC,CASSGRLAGGYEQYF
TRBJ2-3,NA,TRBV5-4,few,TGTGCCAGCAGCTTGATTACAGCAGATACGCAGTATTTT,CASSLITADTQYF
TRBJ2-1,NA,TRBV7-6,NA,TGTGCCAGCAGCAGTTTTAGGATACGTACTAGCTCCTACAATGAGCAGTTCTTC,CASSSFRIRTSSYNEQFF
TRBJ2-1,NA,TRBV7-6,NA,TGTGCCAGCAGCTTAGTCGCAGGGGAGACCTACAATGAGCAGTTCTTC,CASSLVAGETYNEQFF
TRBJ2-7,NA,TRBV27,few,TGTGCCAGCAGACCTCTCGCAGGATACGAGCAGTACTTC,CASRPLAGYEQYF